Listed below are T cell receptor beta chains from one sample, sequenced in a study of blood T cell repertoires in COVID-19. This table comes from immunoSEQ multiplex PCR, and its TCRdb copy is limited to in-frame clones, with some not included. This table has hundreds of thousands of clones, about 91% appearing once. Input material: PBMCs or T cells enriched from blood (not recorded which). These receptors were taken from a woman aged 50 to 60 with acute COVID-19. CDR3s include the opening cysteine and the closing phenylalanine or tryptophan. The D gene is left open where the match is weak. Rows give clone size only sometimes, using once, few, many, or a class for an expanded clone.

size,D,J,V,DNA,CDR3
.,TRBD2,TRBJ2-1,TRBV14,TGTGCCAGCAGCCTCCCTCTCCCCGCGGGAGGGTACAATGAGCAGTTCTTC,CASSLPLPAGGYNEQFF
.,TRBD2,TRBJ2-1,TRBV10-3,TGTGCCATCAGTGCCCCCTCGACTAGCACCAATGAGCAGTTCTTC,CAISAPSTSTNEQFF
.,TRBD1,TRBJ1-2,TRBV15,TGTGCCACCAGCAGCGTGACAGGGAACTATGGCTACACCTTC,CATSSVTGNYGYTF
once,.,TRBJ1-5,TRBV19,TGTGCCAGTAGGATCGGCTACAGGGCTGGTAGCAATCAGCCCCAGCATTTT,CASRIGYRAGSNQPQHF
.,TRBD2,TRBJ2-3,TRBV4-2,TGTGCCAGCAGCCAAGCGGAGGGAGCGGGAGTGGGAACAGATACGCAGTATTTT,CASSQAEGAGVGTDTQYF
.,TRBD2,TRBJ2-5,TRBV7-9,TGTGCCAGCCTAAAGCGGGACGGGACCCAAGAGACCCAGTACTTC,CASLKRDGTQETQYF
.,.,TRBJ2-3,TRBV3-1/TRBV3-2,TGTGCCAGCAGCCAAGCCGGGGGAAGGCTCGACACAGATACGCAGTATTTT,CASSQAGGRLDTDTQYF
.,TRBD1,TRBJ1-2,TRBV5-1,TGCGCCAGCAGCCTCGGACAGGGGGGTGTTGACTATGGCTACACCTTC,CASSLGQGGVDYGYTF
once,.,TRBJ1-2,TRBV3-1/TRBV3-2,TGTGCCAGCAGCCAAGGACGGATTACAACTAAAGGCTACACCTTC,CASSQGRITTKGYTF
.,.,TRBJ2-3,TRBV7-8,TGTGCCAGCAGGAGCCTCGATACGCAGTATTTT,CASRSLDTQYF
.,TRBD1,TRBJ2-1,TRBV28,TGTGCCAGCAGTTTGGCGGGACAGGACTACAATGAGCAGTTCTTC,CASSLAGQDYNEQFF
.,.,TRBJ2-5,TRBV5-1,TGCGCCAGCAGCTTGGTCCGGTTCCAAGAGACCCAGTACTTC,CASSLVRFQETQYF
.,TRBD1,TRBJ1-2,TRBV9,TGTGCCAGCAGCCCGACAGGGGGGACCTATGGCTACACCTTC,CASSPTGGTYGYTF
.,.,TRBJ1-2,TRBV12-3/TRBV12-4,TGTGCCAGCAGTGCCCCCAGGGTCTATGGCTACACCTTC,CASSAPRVYGYTF
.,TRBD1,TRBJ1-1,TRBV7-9,TGTGCCAGCAGCCCAGGGGGCTGGTCTGAAGCTTTCTTT,CASSPGGWSEAFF
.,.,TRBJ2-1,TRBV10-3,TGTGCCATCAGTGAGGGCTCGGGAATAAAAGGCAATGAGCAGTTCTTC,CAISEGSGIKGNEQFF
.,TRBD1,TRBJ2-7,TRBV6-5,TGTGCCAGCAGTCTAACCGGCGACAGGGCTCACGAGCAGTACTTC,CASSLTGDRAHEQYF
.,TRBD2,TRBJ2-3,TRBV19,TGTGCCAGTAGTTTCAGCCCGACTAGCAGCACAGATACGCAGTATTTT,CASSFSPTSSTDTQYF
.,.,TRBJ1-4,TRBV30,TGTGCCTGGAGTGTATCGCGGACAACTAATGAAAAACTGTTTTTT,CAWSVSRTTNEKLFF
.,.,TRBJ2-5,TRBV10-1,TGCGCCAGCAGTGATCAGGGGATACAAGAGACCCAGTACTTC,CASSDQGIQETQYF
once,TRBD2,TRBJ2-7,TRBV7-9,TGTGCCAGCAGCTTAGACCTAGCGGGAGGGAGCTCCTACGAGCAGTACTTC,CASSLDLAGGSSYEQYF
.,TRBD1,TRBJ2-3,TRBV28,TGTGCCAGCAGTCCTGGGGGACAGGGGAAGAATACGCAGTATTTT,CASSPGGQGKNTQYF
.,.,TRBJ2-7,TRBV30,TGTGCCTGGAGTAAGGGACAACCCTACGAGCAGTACTTC,CAWSKGQPYEQYF
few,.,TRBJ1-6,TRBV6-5,TGTGCCAGCAGTTATGACGGGAGCTCCTATAATTCACCCCTCCACTTT,CASSYDGSSYNSPLHF
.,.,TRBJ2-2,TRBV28,TGTGCCAGCACTCCTCCGCCGGGGGTGGGCACCGGGGAGCTGTTTTTT,CASTPPPGVGTGELFF
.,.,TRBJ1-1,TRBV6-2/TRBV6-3,TGTGCCAGCAGTGCCCAGGGGATTTACACTGAAGCTTTCTTT,CASSAQGIYTEAFF
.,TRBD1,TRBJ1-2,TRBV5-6,TGTGCCAGCAGCTGGGGACAGGGTAGCATGGGCTACACCTTC,CASSWGQGSMGYTF
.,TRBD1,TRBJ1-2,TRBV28,TGTGCCAGCAGTTTGGAGCCCAGGGGGCGGTATGGCTACACCTTC,CASSLEPRGRYGYTF
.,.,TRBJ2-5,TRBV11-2,TGTGCCAGCAGCTTCAGGGTAGAGGAGACCCAGTACTTC,CASSFRVEETQYF
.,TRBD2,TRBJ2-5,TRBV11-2,TGTGCCAGCAGCTTCGGATTGTTGAGCGGGATACAAGAGACCCAGTACTTC,CASSFGLLSGIQETQYF
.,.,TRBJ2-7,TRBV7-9,TGTGCCAGCAGCTTTTCGTCGGGCTCCTACGAGCAGTACTTC,CASSFSSGSYEQYF
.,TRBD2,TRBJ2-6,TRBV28,TGTGCCAGCAGTTTTTCGGGACTAGCCCGCCCTGGGGCCAACGTCCTGACTTTC,CASSFSGLARPGANVLTF
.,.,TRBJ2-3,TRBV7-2,TGTGCCAGCAGCTTTCCGGGGAGGCCCCAGTATTTT,CASSFPGRPQYF
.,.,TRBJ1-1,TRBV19,TGTGCCAGTAGGGGGGGACGGAACACTGAAGCTTTCTTT,CASRGGRNTEAFF
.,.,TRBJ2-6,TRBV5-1,TGCGCCAGCAGCTCCCCACACGGGGCTGGGGCCAACGTCCTGACTTTC,CASSSPHGAGANVLTF